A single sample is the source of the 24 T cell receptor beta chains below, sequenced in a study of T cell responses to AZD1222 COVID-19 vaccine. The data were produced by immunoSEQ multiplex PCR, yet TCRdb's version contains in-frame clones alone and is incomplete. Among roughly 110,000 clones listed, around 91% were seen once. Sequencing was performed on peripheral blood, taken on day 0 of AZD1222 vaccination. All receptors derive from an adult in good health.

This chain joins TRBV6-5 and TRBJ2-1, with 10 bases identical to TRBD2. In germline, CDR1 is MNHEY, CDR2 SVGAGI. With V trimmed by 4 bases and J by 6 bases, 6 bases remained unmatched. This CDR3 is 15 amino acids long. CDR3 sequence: CASSFLAGAGNEQFF. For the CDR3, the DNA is TGTGCCAGCAGTTTCCTAGCGGGGGCCGGCAATGAGCAGTTCTTC.

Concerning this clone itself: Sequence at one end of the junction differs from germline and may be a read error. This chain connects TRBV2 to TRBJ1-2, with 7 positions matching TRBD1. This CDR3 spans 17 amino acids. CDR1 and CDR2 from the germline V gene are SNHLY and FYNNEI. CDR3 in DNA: TGTGCCAGCAGTCGCTACGACAGGGAACTAACGAACTCTGGCTACACCTTC. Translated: CASSRYDRELTNSGYTF.

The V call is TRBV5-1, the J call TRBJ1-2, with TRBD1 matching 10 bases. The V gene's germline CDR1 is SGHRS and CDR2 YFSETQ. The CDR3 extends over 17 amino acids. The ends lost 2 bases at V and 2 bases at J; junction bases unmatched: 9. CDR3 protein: CASSFTGTGESNYGYTF. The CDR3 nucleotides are TGCGCCAGCAGCTTTACCGGGACAGGGGAGTCGAACTATGGCTACACCTTC.

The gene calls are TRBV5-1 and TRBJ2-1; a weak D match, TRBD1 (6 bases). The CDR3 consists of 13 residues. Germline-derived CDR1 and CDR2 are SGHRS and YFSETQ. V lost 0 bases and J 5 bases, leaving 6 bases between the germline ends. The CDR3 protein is CASSLGQDNEQFF. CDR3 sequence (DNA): TGCGCCAGCAGCTTGGGACAGGACAATGAGCAGTTCTTC.

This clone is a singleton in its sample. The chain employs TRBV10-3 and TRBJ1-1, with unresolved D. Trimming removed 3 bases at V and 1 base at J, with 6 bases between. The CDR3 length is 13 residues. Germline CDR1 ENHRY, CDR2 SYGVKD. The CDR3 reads CAISDKANTEAFF. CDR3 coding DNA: TGTGCCATCAGTGATAAGGCGAACACTGAAGCTTTCTTT.

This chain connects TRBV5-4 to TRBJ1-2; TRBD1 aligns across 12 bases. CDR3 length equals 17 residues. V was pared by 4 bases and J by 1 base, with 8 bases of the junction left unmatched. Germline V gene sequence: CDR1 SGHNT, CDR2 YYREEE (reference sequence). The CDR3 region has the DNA TGTGCCAGCAGCCTCCGGGACAGGGGGCCCTTTAACTATGGCTACACCTTC. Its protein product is CASSLRDRGPFNYGYTF.

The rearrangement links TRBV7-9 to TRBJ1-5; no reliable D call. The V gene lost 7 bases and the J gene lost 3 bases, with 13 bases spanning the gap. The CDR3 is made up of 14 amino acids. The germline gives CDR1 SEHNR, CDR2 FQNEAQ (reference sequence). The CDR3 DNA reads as TGTGCCAGCACCCGCCGAAACTACAATCAGCCCCAGCATTTT. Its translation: CASTRRNYNQPQHF. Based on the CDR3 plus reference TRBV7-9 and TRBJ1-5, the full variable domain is DTGVSQNPRHKITKRGQNVTFRCDPISEHNRLYWYRQTLGQGPEFLTYFQNEAQLEKSRLLSDRFSAERPKGSFSTLEIQRTEQGDSAMYLCASTRRNYNQPQHFGDGTRLSIL.

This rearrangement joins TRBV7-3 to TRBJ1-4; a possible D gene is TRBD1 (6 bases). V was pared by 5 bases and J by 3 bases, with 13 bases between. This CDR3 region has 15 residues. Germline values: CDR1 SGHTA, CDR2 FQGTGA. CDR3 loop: CASSPAGAPNEKLFF. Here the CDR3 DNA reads TGTGCCAGCAGCCCGGCGGGGGCGCCTAATGAAAAACTGTTTTTT. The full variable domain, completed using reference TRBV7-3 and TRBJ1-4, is GAGVSQTPSNKVTEKGKYVELRCDPISGHTALYWYRQSLGQGPEFLIYFQGTGAADDSGLPNDRFFAVRPEGSVSTLKIQRTERGDSAVYLCASSPAGAPNEKLFFGSGTQLSVL.

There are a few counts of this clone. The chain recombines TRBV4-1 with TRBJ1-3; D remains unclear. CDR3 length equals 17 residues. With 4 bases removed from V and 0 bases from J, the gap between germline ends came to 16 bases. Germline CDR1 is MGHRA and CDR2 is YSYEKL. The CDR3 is CASSLAGGPNSGNTIYF. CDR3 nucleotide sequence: TGCGCCAGCAGCCTGGCCGGAGGGCCCAACTCTGGAAACACCATATATTTT.

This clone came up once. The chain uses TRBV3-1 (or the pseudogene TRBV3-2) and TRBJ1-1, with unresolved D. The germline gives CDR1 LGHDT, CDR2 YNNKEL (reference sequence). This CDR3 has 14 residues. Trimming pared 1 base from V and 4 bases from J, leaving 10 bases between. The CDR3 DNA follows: TGTGCCAGCAGCCAAGTTAAGGGAAGCACTGAAGCTTTCTTT. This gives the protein CASSQVKGSTEAFF.

The CDR3 DNA reads TGTGCCAGCAGTTTATTGCATGAGCAGTTCTTC. Translation: CASSLLHEQFF. The rearrangement joins TRBV12-3 or TRBV12-4 to TRBJ2-1; D is unclear. Deletions cut 2 bases from V and 8 bases from J, with 4 bases between. The CDR3 is 11 residues long.

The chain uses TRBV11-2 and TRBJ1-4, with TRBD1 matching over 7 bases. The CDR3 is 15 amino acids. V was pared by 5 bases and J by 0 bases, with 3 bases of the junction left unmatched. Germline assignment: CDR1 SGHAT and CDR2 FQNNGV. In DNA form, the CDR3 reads TGTGCCAGCAGCCGGACAGGCACAACTAATGAAAAACTGTTTTTT. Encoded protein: CASSRTGTTNEKLFF.

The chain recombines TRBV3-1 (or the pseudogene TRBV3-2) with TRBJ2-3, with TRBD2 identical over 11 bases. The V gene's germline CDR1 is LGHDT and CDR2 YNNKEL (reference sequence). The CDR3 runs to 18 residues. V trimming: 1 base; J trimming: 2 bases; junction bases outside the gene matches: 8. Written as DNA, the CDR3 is TGTGCCAGCAGCCAAGGCCTGACTAGCGGGGCGTCCACAGATACGCAGTATTTT. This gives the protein CASSQGLTSGASTDTQYF.

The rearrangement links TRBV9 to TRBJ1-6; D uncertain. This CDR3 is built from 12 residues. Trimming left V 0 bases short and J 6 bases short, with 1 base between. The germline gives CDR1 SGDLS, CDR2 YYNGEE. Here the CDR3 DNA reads TGTGCCAGCAGCGTAGTTAATTCACCCCTCCACTTT. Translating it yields CASSVVNSPLHF. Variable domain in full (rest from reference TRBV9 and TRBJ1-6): DSGVTQTPKHLITATGQRVTLRCSPRSGDLSVYWYQQSLDQGLQFLIQYYNGEERAKGNILERFSAQQFPDLHSELNLSSLELGDSALYFCASSVVNSPLHFGNGTRLTVT.

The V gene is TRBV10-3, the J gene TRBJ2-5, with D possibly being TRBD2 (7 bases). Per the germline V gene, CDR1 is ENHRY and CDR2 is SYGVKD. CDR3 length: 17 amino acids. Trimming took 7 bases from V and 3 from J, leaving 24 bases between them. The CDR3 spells CAITAYFGGHCEETQYF. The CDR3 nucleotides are TGTGCCATCACCGCCTACTTCGGGGGGCACTGTGAAGAGACCCAGTACTTC.

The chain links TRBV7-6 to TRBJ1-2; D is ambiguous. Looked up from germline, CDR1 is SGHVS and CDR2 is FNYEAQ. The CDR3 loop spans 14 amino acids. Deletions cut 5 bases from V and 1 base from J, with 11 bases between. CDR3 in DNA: TGTGCCAGCAGCCTGCCCTGGGATAACTATGGCTACACCTTC. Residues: CASSLPWDNYGYTF.

The CDR3 region is CASSSGQGVGEKLFF. The DNA of the CDR3 is TGCGCCAGCAGCAGCGGACAGGGGGTTGGGGAAAAACTGTTTTTT. The chain combines TRBV5-1 with TRBJ1-4; 10 bases are shared with TRBD1. Trimming at V came to 4 bases and at J to 8 bases, leaving 8 bases not matched to a gene. The germline V gene encodes CDR1 SGHRS and CDR2 YFSETQ. This CDR3 is built from 15 residues.

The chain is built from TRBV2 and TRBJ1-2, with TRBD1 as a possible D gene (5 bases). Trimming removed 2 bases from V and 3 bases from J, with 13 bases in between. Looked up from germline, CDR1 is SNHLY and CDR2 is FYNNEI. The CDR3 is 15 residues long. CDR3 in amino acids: CASSETGREDYGYTF. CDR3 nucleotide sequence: TGTGCCAGCAGTGAAACTGGCAGGGAGGACTATGGCTACACCTTC.

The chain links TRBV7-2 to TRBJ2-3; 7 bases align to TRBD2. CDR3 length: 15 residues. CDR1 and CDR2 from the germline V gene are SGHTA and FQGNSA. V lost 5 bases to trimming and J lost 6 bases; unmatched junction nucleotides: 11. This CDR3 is CASSPSSGEPDTQYF. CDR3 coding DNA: TGTGCCAGCAGCCCTTCTAGCGGAGAGCCGGATACGCAGTATTTT. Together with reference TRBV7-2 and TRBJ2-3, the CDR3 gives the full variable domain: GAGVSQSPSNKVTEKGKDVELRCDPISGHTALYWYRQSLGQGLEFLIYFQGNSAPDKSGLPSDRFSAERTGGSVSTLTIQRTQQEDSAVYLCASSPSSGEPDTQYFGPGTRLTVL.

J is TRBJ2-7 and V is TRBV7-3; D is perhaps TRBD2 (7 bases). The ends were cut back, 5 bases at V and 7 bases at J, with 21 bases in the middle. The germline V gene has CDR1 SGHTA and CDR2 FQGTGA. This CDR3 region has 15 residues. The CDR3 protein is CASSPVARGPAEQYF. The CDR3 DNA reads TGTGCCAGCAGCCCCGTAGCGCGGGGGCCGGCAGAGCAGTACTTC.

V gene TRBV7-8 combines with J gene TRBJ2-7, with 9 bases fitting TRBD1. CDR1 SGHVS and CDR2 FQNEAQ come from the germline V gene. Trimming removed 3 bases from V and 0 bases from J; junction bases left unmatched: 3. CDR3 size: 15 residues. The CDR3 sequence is CASSFSDRGSYEQYF. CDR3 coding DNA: TGTGCCAGCAGCTTTTCGGACAGGGGCTCCTACGAGCAGTACTTC.

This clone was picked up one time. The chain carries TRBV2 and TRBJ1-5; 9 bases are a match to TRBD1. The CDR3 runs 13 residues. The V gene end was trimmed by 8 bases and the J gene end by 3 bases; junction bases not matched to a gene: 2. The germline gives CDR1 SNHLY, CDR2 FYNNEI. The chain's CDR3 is CASGQGYNQPQHF. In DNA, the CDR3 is TGTGCCAGCGGACAGGGGTACAATCAGCCCCAGCATTTT.

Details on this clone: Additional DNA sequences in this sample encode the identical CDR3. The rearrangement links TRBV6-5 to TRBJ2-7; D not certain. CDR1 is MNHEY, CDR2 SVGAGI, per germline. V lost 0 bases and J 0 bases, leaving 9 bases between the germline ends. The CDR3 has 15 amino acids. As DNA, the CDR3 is TGTGCCAGCAGTTACTCGCGAGGAGTCTCCTACGAGCAGTACTTC. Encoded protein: CASSYSRGVSYEQYF.

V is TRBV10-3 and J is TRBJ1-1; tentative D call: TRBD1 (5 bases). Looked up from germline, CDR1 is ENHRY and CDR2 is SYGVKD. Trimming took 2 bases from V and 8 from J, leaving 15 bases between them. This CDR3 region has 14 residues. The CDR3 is CAISEPPGVLEAFF. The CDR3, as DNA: TGTGCCATCAGTGAGCCCCCGGGGGTTTTGGAAGCTTTCTTT.